This TCR beta chain was profiled in a study of blood T cell repertoires in COVID-19. About the study: T cells, B-cell-depleted T cells, or PBMCs provided the cDNA or gDNA that served as material.

Trimming removed 6 bases from V and 8 bases from J; junction bases left unmatched: 12. Germline-derived CDR1 and CDR2 are SNHLY and FYNNEI. This CDR3 is built from 16 residues. Sequenced by immunoSEQ multiplex PCR; TCRdb stores in-frame clones only, minus some. The sample holds 300,000 to 350,000 clones, 90% seen once. Sequenced input: peripheral blood. The V and J genes are TRBV2 and TRBJ2-1, with 11 bases fitting TRBD2. The sequence derives from a woman younger than 45 with COVID-19, enrolled during active disease. DNA for the CDR3: TGTGCCAGCAGCGATTCAGATAGCGGGAGGGCCTATGAGCAGTTCTTC. It translates to CASSDSDSGRAYEQFF. The whole variable domain, filled in from reference TRBV2 and TRBJ2-1, reads EPEVTQTPSHQVTQMGQEVILRCVPISNHLYFYWYRQILGQKVEFLVSFYNNEISEKSEIFDDQFSVERPDGSNFTLKIRSTKLEDSAMYFCASSDSDSGRAYEQFFGPGTRLTVL.